This T cell receptor beta chain was observed in a study of T cells after somatic rescue of genetic block. Comments on this clone: A read error is possible here, since a much larger clone lies one base away. Other DNA sequences in this sample translate to the same CDR3.

Germline V lookup: CDR1 KGHSH, CDR2 LQKENI. The CDR3 spans 14 residues. The ends were cut back, 0 bases at V and 8 bases at J, with 13 bases in the middle. Generated by immunoSEQ multiplex PCR, the TCRdb table keeps only in-frame clones and is missing some. The table has more than 14,000 clones, about 70% seen once. The TCR originated in a boy between 5 and 17 years old. V gene TRBV18 combines with J gene TRBJ1-2; D uncertain. Sequencing was performed on peripheral blood mononuclear cells (PBMCs). CDR3 sequence: CASSPPPWTEGYTF. For the CDR3, the DNA is TGTGCCAGCTCACCACCGCCATGGACGGAAGGCTACACCTTC.